This T cell receptor (beta chain) was retrieved from a study of prognosis after radiotherapy for stage I lung cancer. Study context: Deemed medically inoperable were all patients with non-small cell lung cancer. With a biologically effective dose of at least 100 Gy, radiotherapy took the form of SBRT split into 3 to 5 fractions. Study-wide findings and caveats: Tumor-specific status of the expanded TCR clones was not determined in the analysis.

Genomic DNA was the source, and TCR beta CDR3 was amplified from it by two-round multiplex PCR. Primers were specific to each TRBV and TRBJ gene in first-round PCR. TCRdb used MiXCR to reprocess the multiplex PCR reads, holding one entry per CDR3 protein. The table records around 29,000 distinct CDR3 sequences, 35% to 55% of them present only once. With 2 bases removed from V and 7 bases from J, the gap between germline ends came to 23 bases. Germline values: CDR1 SGHTA, CDR2 FQGNSA. The CDR3 contains 17 residues. Imaging by CT and PET/CT found every patient node-negative, and no patient had prior chemotherapy, radiotherapy or other malignancies. This clonotype was counted many times. Its antigen is undetermined. Possible read error: a much larger clone is one base away.

The TCR comes from a donor over 45 with non-small cell lung cancer. The gene calls are TRBV7-2 and TRBJ1-2, with TRBD1 as a possible D gene (5 bases). Sequenced here: PBMCs, sampled before or after stereotactic body radiation therapy (not recorded which). The DNA for the CDR3 is TGTGCCAGCAGCTTAACCGGCCCGGGCCGAGGGACTGGTGGCTACACCTTC. Its protein product is CASSLTGPGRGTGGYTF.